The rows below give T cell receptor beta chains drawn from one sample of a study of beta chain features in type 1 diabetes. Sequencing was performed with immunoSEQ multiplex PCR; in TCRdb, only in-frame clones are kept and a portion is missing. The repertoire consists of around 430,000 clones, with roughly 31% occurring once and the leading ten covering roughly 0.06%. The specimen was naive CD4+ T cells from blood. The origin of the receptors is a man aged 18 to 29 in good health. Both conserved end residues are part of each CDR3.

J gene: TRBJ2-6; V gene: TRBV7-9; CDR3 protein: CASSPGAGANVLTF
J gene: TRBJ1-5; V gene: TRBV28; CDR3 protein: CASSTINPSWAGNQPQHF
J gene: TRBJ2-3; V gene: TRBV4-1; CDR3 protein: CASSQLPTDTQYF
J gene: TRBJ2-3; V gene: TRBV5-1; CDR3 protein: CASSSSGISDTQYF
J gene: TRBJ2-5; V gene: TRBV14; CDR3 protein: CASSQELQETQYF
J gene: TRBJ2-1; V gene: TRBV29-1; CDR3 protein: CSVVTSLGSEQFF
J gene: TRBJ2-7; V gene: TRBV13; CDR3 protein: CASSPDYLSYEQYF
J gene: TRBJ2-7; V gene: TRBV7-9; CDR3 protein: CASNPGTGVNEQYF
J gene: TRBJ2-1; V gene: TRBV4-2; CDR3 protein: CASSQEGASGSNEQFF
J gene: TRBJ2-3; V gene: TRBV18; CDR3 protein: CASSDGDTQYF
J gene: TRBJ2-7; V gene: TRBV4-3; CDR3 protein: CASSQGTGEQYF
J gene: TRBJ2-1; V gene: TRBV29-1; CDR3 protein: CSVDLVGGFYEQFF
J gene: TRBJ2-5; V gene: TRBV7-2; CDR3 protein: CARAGTSGPETQYF
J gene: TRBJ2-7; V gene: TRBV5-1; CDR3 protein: CASSLQVDSYEQYF
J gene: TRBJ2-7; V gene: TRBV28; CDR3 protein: CASTTYWGIRPEQYF
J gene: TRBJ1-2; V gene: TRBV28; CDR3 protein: CASNPGPYYGYTF
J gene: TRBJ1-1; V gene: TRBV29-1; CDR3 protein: CSAKGRLNTEAFF
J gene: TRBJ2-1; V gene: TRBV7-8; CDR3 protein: CASSLARTSGINEQFF
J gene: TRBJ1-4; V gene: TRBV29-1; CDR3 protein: CSGLTGGNEKLFF
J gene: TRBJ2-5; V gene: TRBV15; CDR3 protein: CATSRDLVKRAQETQYF
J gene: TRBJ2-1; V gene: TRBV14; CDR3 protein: CASSQGFNEQFF
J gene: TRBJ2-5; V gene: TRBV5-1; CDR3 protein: CASLPGLAVTETQYF
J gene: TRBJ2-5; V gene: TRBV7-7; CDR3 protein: CASSPDRGRETQYF
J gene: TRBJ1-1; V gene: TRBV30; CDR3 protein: CAWSMTLQETNTEAFF
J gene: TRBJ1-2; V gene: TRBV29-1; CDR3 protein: CSVPSRDRGRGHGYTF
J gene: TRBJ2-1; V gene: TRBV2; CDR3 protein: CASSPYNEQFF
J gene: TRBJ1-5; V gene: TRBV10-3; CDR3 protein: CAISARGGNQPQHF
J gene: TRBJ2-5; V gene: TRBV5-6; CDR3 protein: CASSTRTDLPETQYF
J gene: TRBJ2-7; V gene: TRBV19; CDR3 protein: CASSFRDRAYEQYF
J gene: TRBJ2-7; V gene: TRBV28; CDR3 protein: CASSLLTSGSYEQYF
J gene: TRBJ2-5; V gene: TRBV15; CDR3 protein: CATSRDLASETQYF
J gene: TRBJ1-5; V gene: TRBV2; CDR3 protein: CASREGDRAQPRHF
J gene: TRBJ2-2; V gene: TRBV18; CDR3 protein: CASSPGGELFF
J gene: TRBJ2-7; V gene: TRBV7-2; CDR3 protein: CASSSEGQPYYEQYF
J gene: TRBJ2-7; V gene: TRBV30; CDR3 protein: CAAGQESTYEQYF
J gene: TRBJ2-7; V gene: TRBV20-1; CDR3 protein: CSAPGTNEQYF
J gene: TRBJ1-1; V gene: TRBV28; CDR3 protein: CASSPLGGGNTEAFF
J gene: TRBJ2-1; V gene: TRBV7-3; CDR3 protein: CASSSGHIDEQFF
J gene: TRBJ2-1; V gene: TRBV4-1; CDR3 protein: CASSQLSGQKFF
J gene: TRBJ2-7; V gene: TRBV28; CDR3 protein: CASNQQGWYEQYF
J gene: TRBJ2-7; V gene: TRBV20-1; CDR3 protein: CSASGVTEQYF
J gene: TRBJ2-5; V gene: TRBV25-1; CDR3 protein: CARHYPGTLETQYF
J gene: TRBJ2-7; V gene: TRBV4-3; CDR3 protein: CASSQVSVGSYEQYF
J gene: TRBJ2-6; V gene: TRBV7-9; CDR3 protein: CASSPSSGANVLTF
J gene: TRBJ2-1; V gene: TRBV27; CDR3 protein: CASRGLAGKNEQFF
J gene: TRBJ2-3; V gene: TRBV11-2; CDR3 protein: CASSASKATDTQYF
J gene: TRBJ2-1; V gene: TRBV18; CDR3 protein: CASSPSSYNEQFF
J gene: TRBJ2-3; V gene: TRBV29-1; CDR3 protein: CSVEDGHSSTDTQYF